Listed below are T cell receptor beta chains from one sample, sequenced in a study of cytomegalovirus exposure and HLA in healthy donors. Sequenced by immunoSEQ multiplex PCR; TCRdb stores in-frame clones only, minus some. The sample lists under 150,000 clones, roughly four fifths occurring once. The material sequenced was PBMCs. These receptors originate from a middle-aged woman in good health and CMV-seropositive. Both conserved end residues are part of each CDR3. D genes are given only for firm matches. Some rows have no size entry. The others give once, few or many, or a class for an expanded clone.

v_gene: TRBV6-1
abundance: once
d_gene: TRBD1
j_gene: TRBJ2-3
CDR3nt: TGTGCCAGCAGTGGTGGGACAGGGAATAGGAGAGATACGCAGTATTTT
CDR3aa: CASSGGTGNRRDTQYF

v_gene: TRBV9
abundance: NA
d_gene: NA
j_gene: TRBJ1-1
CDR3nt: TGTGCCAGCAGCGTAGTTTTAGTCACTGAAGCTTTCTTT
CDR3aa: CASSVVLVTEAFF

v_gene: TRBV6-5
abundance: NA
d_gene: TRBD2
j_gene: TRBJ2-5
CDR3nt: TGTGCCAGCTCCAGGACTAGCGGAGAGACCCAGTACTTC
CDR3aa: CASSRTSGETQYF

v_gene: TRBV27
abundance: NA
d_gene: NA
j_gene: TRBJ2-1
CDR3nt: TGTGCCAGCAGTTACGGGACACACAATGAGCAGTTCTTC
CDR3aa: CASSYGTHNEQFF

v_gene: TRBV2
abundance: NA
d_gene: NA
j_gene: TRBJ2-7
CDR3nt: TGTGCCAGCAGTACGGGACGGGAGTCCTACGAGCAGTACTTC
CDR3aa: CASSTGRESYEQYF

v_gene: TRBV6-4
abundance: NA
d_gene: TRBD2
j_gene: TRBJ2-1
CDR3nt: TGTGCCAGCAGTGCGGCTAGCGGGAGTTACAATGAGCAGTTCTTC
CDR3aa: CASSAASGSYNEQFF

v_gene: TRBV19
abundance: NA
d_gene: TRBD1
j_gene: TRBJ1-2
CDR3nt: TGTGCCAGTAGTATGGGACAGGGGTATGGCTACACCTTC
CDR3aa: CASSMGQGYGYTF

v_gene: TRBV6-6
abundance: few
d_gene: NA
j_gene: TRBJ2-1
CDR3nt: TGTGCCAGCAACCAACTAGCCGGATCCTACAATGAGCAGTTCTTC
CDR3aa: CASNQLAGSYNEQFF

v_gene: TRBV6-1
abundance: NA
d_gene: NA
j_gene: TRBJ2-3
CDR3nt: TGTGCCAGCAGTACCACGGGGGGCCGCACAGATACGCAGTATTTT
CDR3aa: CASSTTGGRTDTQYF

v_gene: TRBV6-5
abundance: NA
d_gene: NA
j_gene: TRBJ1-1
CDR3nt: TGTGCCAGCAGTTTAGGAATAGCGGGGTACACTGAAGCTTTCTTT
CDR3aa: CASSLGIAGYTEAFF

v_gene: TRBV28
abundance: NA
d_gene: TRBD1
j_gene: TRBJ2-5
CDR3nt: TGTGCCAGCAGCGGAGACAGGGGGCTACAAGAGACCCAGTACTTC
CDR3aa: CASSGDRGLQETQYF

v_gene: TRBV15
abundance: NA
d_gene: NA
j_gene: TRBJ1-2
CDR3nt: TGTGCCACCAGCATAGGGGCGCCTCCACTCTCGGGTGGCTACACCTTC
CDR3aa: CATSIGAPPLSGGYTF

v_gene: TRBV6-5
abundance: NA
d_gene: NA
j_gene: TRBJ2-2
CDR3nt: TGTGCCAGCAGCCCCGGGACAATCCTTACCGGGGAGCTGTTTTTT
CDR3aa: CASSPGTILTGELFF

v_gene: TRBV5-1
abundance: few
d_gene: NA
j_gene: TRBJ2-7
CDR3nt: TGCGCCAGCAGCTTACAGGTCTCCTCGGGCGAGCAGTACTTC
CDR3aa: CASSLQVSSGEQYF

v_gene: TRBV10-3
abundance: NA
d_gene: TRBD2
j_gene: TRBJ2-7
CDR3nt: TGTGCCATCAGTGAGGCGGGACTAGTGGGCGAGCAGTACTTC
CDR3aa: CAISEAGLVGEQYF

v_gene: TRBV19
abundance: NA
d_gene: NA
j_gene: TRBJ1-1
CDR3nt: TGTGCCAGTATACCGACAGGAGGATATAACACTGAAGCTTTCTTT
CDR3aa: CASIPTGGYNTEAFF

v_gene: TRBV28
abundance: once
d_gene: NA
j_gene: TRBJ2-5
CDR3nt: TGTGCCAGCAGTTCAGGGGTGGGGACCCAGTACTTC
CDR3aa: CASSSGVGTQYF

v_gene: TRBV13
abundance: NA
d_gene: TRBD2
j_gene: TRBJ2-1
CDR3nt: TGTGCCAGCAGCTTAGCCTACCCGAAAGCGGGAGGGATCTACAATGAGCAGTTCTTC
CDR3aa: CASSLAYPKAGGIYNEQFF

v_gene: TRBV5-4
abundance: NA
d_gene: TRBD2
j_gene: TRBJ2-3
CDR3nt: TGTGCCAGCAGCTCATGGGCTAGCGGGAGCCCAGATACGCAGTATTTT
CDR3aa: CASSSWASGSPDTQYF

v_gene: TRBV29-1
abundance: NA
d_gene: NA
j_gene: TRBJ2-4
CDR3nt: TGCAGCGTTGGGTACAGGGAAAACATTCAGTACTTC
CDR3aa: CSVGYRENIQYF

v_gene: TRBV19
abundance: NA
d_gene: NA
j_gene: TRBJ1-1
CDR3nt: TGTGCCAGTAGTTTTTCTATTTCGGCTGAAGCTTTCTTT
CDR3aa: CASSFSISAEAFF

v_gene: TRBV9
abundance: NA
d_gene: TRBD1
j_gene: TRBJ1-1
CDR3nt: TGTGCCAGCAGCGCTCGACAGGGGGGGCTGAACACTGAAGCTTTCTTT
CDR3aa: CASSARQGGLNTEAFF

v_gene: TRBV28
abundance: NA
d_gene: NA
j_gene: TRBJ2-6
CDR3nt: TGTGCCAGCAGTCCCTCACTCCGGTCCCCCCACTCTGGGGCCAACGTCCTGACTTTC
CDR3aa: CASSPSLRSPHSGANVLTF

v_gene: TRBV7-2
abundance: once
d_gene: NA
j_gene: TRBJ2-2
CDR3nt: TGTGCCTCTGTGGCGGCGAACACCGGGGAGCTGTTTTTT
CDR3aa: CASVAANTGELFF

v_gene: TRBV19
abundance: NA
d_gene: NA
j_gene: TRBJ1-1
CDR3nt: TGTGCCAGTAGTATTGACACGAACACTGAAGCTTTCTTT
CDR3aa: CASSIDTNTEAFF

v_gene: TRBV6-5
abundance: NA
d_gene: TRBD1
j_gene: TRBJ2-3
CDR3nt: TGTGCCAGCAACTTACGAACAGGGGCAGATACGCAGTATTTT
CDR3aa: CASNLRTGADTQYF

v_gene: TRBV18
abundance: NA
d_gene: TRBD2
j_gene: TRBJ2-7
CDR3nt: TGTGCCAGCTCACCAGCGGGGGTCGAGCAGTACTTC
CDR3aa: CASSPAGVEQYF

v_gene: TRBV27
abundance: once
d_gene: NA
j_gene: TRBJ1-3
CDR3nt: TGTGCCAGCAGTTCGACGTCACAGGGTCCTGGAAACACCATATATTTT
CDR3aa: CASSSTSQGPGNTIYF

v_gene: TRBV7-2
abundance: NA
d_gene: TRBD2
j_gene: TRBJ2-3
CDR3nt: TGTGCCAGCAGCTCCAGGCCTTTTGGCGGGAGAGGGGATACGCAGTATTTT
CDR3aa: CASSSRPFGGRGDTQYF

v_gene: TRBV19
abundance: NA
d_gene: NA
j_gene: TRBJ2-1
CDR3nt: TGTGCCAGTAACGGCTTCGGGGTAAATGAGCAGTTCTTC
CDR3aa: CASNGFGVNEQFF

v_gene: TRBV12-2
abundance: NA
d_gene: NA
j_gene: TRBJ1-5
CDR3nt: TGTGCAAGTCGCTTTCCGGTGGGACAGGACAATCAGCCCCAGCATTTT
CDR3aa: CASRFPVGQDNQPQHF

v_gene: TRBV9
abundance: NA
d_gene: TRBD1
j_gene: TRBJ2-7
CDR3nt: TGTGCCAGCAGCGTAGCCGACAGGGGTTCCTACGAGCAGTACTTC
CDR3aa: CASSVADRGSYEQYF

v_gene: TRBV6-6
abundance: NA
d_gene: NA
j_gene: TRBJ1-6
CDR3nt: TGTGCCAGCAGTGCTCTAGGCGATGGTAATTCACCCCTCCACTTT
CDR3aa: CASSALGDGNSPLHF

v_gene: TRBV9
abundance: NA
d_gene: NA
j_gene: TRBJ2-1
CDR3nt: TGTGCCAGCAGCGTAGCCTCTCAGGGCAATGAGCAGTTCTTC
CDR3aa: CASSVASQGNEQFF

v_gene: TRBV7-2
abundance: NA
d_gene: NA
j_gene: TRBJ2-2
CDR3nt: TGTGCCAGCAGCTTAGGCGGGACGTACACCGGGGAGCTGTTTTTT
CDR3aa: CASSLGGTYTGELFF

v_gene: TRBV18
abundance: NA
d_gene: TRBD2
j_gene: TRBJ2-7
CDR3nt: TGTGCCAGCTCACCCCTAGGGCTAGCGGGAGTAGGAAACGAGCAGTACTTC
CDR3aa: CASSPLGLAGVGNEQYF

v_gene: TRBV6-1
abundance: NA
d_gene: NA
j_gene: TRBJ2-5
CDR3nt: TGTGCCGCTACACGGGGACTCCAAGAGACCCAGTACTTC
CDR3aa: CAATRGLQETQYF

v_gene: TRBV6-4
abundance: NA
d_gene: NA
j_gene: TRBJ1-6
CDR3nt: TGTGCCAGCAGTGCCTCGACGGGAGGCAGCTCCTATAATTCACCCCTCCACTTT
CDR3aa: CASSASTGGSSYNSPLHF

v_gene: TRBV5-4
abundance: once
d_gene: TRBD2
j_gene: TRBJ2-3
CDR3nt: TGTGCCAGCAGCTTGGGACTAGCGGGGCTCACAGATACGCAGTATTTT
CDR3aa: CASSLGLAGLTDTQYF

v_gene: TRBV5-1
abundance: NA
d_gene: NA
j_gene: TRBJ2-7
CDR3nt: TGCGCCAGCAGCTTACAGGTCTCCTCGGGCGAGCAGTACTTC
CDR3aa: CASSLQVSSGEQYF

v_gene: TRBV5-6
abundance: NA
d_gene: NA
j_gene: TRBJ2-3
CDR3nt: TGTGCCAGCAGCTTAGGTGGGCTGAGCACAGATACGCAGTATTTT
CDR3aa: CASSLGGLSTDTQYF

v_gene: TRBV18
abundance: NA
d_gene: NA
j_gene: TRBJ2-7
CDR3nt: TGTGCCAGCTCACCGACTAGTATGGAAGGGTCCAACGAGCAGTACTTC
CDR3aa: CASSPTSMEGSNEQYF

v_gene: TRBV6-1
abundance: NA
d_gene: NA
j_gene: TRBJ1-1
CDR3nt: TGTGCCAGCAAGTCCCCTCCGGGGGGCACTGAAGCTTTCTTT
CDR3aa: CASKSPPGGTEAFF

v_gene: TRBV4-2
abundance: NA
d_gene: NA
j_gene: TRBJ1-5
CDR3nt: TGTGCCAGCAGCCTTGAGGAGGTCGGCCAGCCCCAGCATTTT
CDR3aa: CASSLEEVGQPQHF

v_gene: TRBV10-3
abundance: many
d_gene: NA
j_gene: TRBJ2-7
CDR3nt: TGTGCCATCAGTGCCCGCTACGAGCAGTACTTC
CDR3aa: CAISARYEQYF

v_gene: TRBV19
abundance: NA
d_gene: TRBD2
j_gene: TRBJ2-7
CDR3nt: TGTGCCAGCAAGGAACTAGCGGGGGAGGTCTACGAGCAGTACTTC
CDR3aa: CASKELAGEVYEQYF

v_gene: TRBV5-4
abundance: few
d_gene: NA
j_gene: TRBJ1-1
CDR3nt: TGTGCCAGCAGCTTGGTAGGTACAGGGCACACTGAAGCTTTCTTT
CDR3aa: CASSLVGTGHTEAFF

v_gene: TRBV5-1
abundance: NA
d_gene: NA
j_gene: TRBJ2-3
CDR3nt: TGCGCCAGCAGCTTGGGATACGCGGCGGGACGCTTTAGCACAGATACGCAGTATTTT
CDR3aa: CASSLGYAAGRFSTDTQYF